Shown below are 30 T cell receptor beta chains from a single sample sequenced in a study of shared clonotypes between healthy human individuals. Clones were sequenced by immunoSEQ multiplex PCR, and TCRdb holds only the in-frame ones, with some missing. The sample consists of about 1 million clones, approximately 80% of them appearing once. Sequencing used memory CD4+ T cells from PBMCs. Stated subset: CD45RA-negative fraction. All receptors derive from a man younger than 35 in good health. Some clones in this sample may be carry-over from other donors' samples.

The V call is TRBV28, the J call TRBJ1-5, with 8 bases that match TRBD1. CDR3 size: 15 residues. V lost 2 bases, J lost 5 bases, and 5 bases stayed unmatched. Germline V CDR1 and CDR2: MDHEN, SYDVKM. CDR3 region: CASSLGTGLHQPQHF. In DNA, the CDR3 is TGTGCCAGCAGTTTAGGGACAGGCCTTCATCAGCCCCAGCATTTT.

This clone turned up a few times. A much larger clone lies a single base off, so this may be a read error. V is TRBV6-1 and J is TRBJ2-3, with 12 nucleotides matching TRBD2. Per the germline V gene, CDR1 is MNHNS and CDR2 is SASEGT. This CDR3 region has 15 residues. V shed 4 bases, J shed 1 base, and the junction held 0 bases outside the gene matches. CDR3 amino acids: CASSGLAGGTDTQYF. The CDR3 bases are TGTGCCAGCAGTGGACTAGCGGGAGGCACAGATACGCAGTATTTT.

The chain recombines TRBV28 with TRBJ1-1; D unresolved. This CDR3 contains 13 residues. Germline V gene data show CDR1 as MDHEN and CDR2 as SYDVKM. Trimming took 1 base from V and 2 from J, leaving 5 bases between them. This CDR3 is CASSLSSNTEAFF. The DNA for the CDR3 is TGTGCCAGCAGTTTATCATCCAACACTGAAGCTTTCTTT.

This clone has a single count. V usage is TRBV5-3 and J usage is TRBJ2-1, with a possible D match to TRBD1 (5 bases). TRBV5-3 is an ORF for which the function is uncertain. Trimming pared 0 bases from V and 1 base from J, leaving 8 bases between. The CDR3 covers 15 residues. The CDR3 loop is CARSLVQVSYNEQFF. Here the CDR3 DNA reads TGTGCCAGAAGCTTGGTACAGGTTTCCTACAATGAGCAGTTCTTC.

This clone was counted only a few times. The V gene is TRBV30, the J gene TRBJ1-1; weak D call: TRBD1 (5 bases). The CDR3 sequence is 13 residues long. CDR1 GTSNPN and CDR2 SVGIG come from the germline V gene (reference sequence). Between the trimmed V and J ends, which lost 1 base and 3 bases, there was a span of 9 bases. CDR3 nucleotides: TGTGCCTGGAGTGGACAGACTTACACTGAAGCTTTCTTT. It translates to CAWSGQTYTEAFF.

The V call is TRBV10-2, the J call TRBJ1-3; 7 bases align to TRBD1. Germline-derived CDR1 and CDR2 are WSHSY and SAAADI. Trimming cost V 6 bases and J 11 bases; bases outside gene matches: 7. CDR3 length: 12 residues. The chain's CDR3 is CASRRLTGPIYF. DNA of the CDR3: TGCGCCAGCAGACGGTTGACAGGGCCCATATATTTT.

A remark on this clone: The same CDR3 arises from other DNA sequences in this sample as well. J is TRBJ1-4 and V is TRBV7-3, with D perhaps matching TRBD1 (5 bases). Germline values: CDR1 SGHTA, CDR2 FQGTGA. V lost 3 bases to trimming and J lost 8 bases, with 10 bases between them. This CDR3 has 13 amino acids. The CDR3 sequence: CASSLGQGEKLFF. As DNA, the CDR3 is TGTGCCAGCAGCTTGGGGCAGGGAGAAAAACTGTTTTTT.

The chain links TRBV6-1 to TRBJ2-7; 10 bases fit TRBD2. Germline CDR1 is MNHNS and CDR2 is SASEGT. With V trimmed by 3 bases and J by 4 bases, 6 bases remained unmatched. The CDR3 spans 15 residues. The CDR3 coding sequence is TGTGCCAGCAGTGATAGGGCTAGCGGGGGTTACGAGCAGTACTTC. Its protein is CASSDRASGGYEQYF.

The rearrangement uses TRBV5-1 and TRBJ2-2; D gene uncertain. Trimming shortened V by 4 bases and J by 5 bases, and 12 bases separated the two germline ends. The germline V gene encodes CDR1 SGHRS and CDR2 YFSETQ. The CDR3 extends over 14 amino acids. The CDR3 DNA reads as TGCGCCAGCAGCGAGTATATGGCTACCGGGGAGCTGTTTTTT. It yields the protein CASSEYMATGELFF.

This rearrangement joins TRBV7-9 to TRBJ1-4, with D possibly matching TRBD1 (6 bases). CDR1 and CDR2 from the germline V gene are SEHNR and FQNEAQ (reference sequence). V was cut by 0 bases and J by 7 bases, with 12 bases left in between. This CDR3 comprises 15 residues. CDR3 bases: TGTGCCAGCAGCTTAGCGCAGGGACAAGGTGAAAAACTGTTTTTT. This encodes CASSLAQGQGEKLFF.

The V and J genes are TRBV9 and TRBJ2-1; 10 bases map to TRBD2. The CDR3 runs to 17 residues. The germline V gene encodes CDR1 SGDLS and CDR2 YYNGEE. J gave up 7 bases and V 5 bases, and 15 bases lay outside the gene matches. CDR3 loop: CASSQQMGTSAGNEQFF. The DNA of the CDR3 is TGTGCCAGCAGTCAACAGATGGGGACTAGCGCGGGGAATGAGCAGTTCTTC.

Details on this clone: Other DNA sequences from this sample encode an identical CDR3 as well. The V and J genes are TRBV28 and TRBJ1-2; D is perhaps TRBD1 (5 bases). Germline lookup yields CDR1 MDHEN and CDR2 SYDVKM. V dropped 2 bases and J dropped 4 bases, with 8 bases sitting between them. CDR3 length: 13 residues. The CDR3 loop reads CASSLGGTYGYTF. The DNA for the CDR3 is TGTGCCAGCAGTTTAGGGGGAACCTATGGCTACACCTTC.

The chain recombines TRBV18 with TRBJ2-3, with D tentatively TRBD1 (5 bases). Trimming removed 4 bases at V and 4 bases at J, with 12 bases between. Germline V gene data show CDR1 as KGHSH and CDR2 as LQKENI. The CDR3 extends over 14 amino acids. The CDR3 DNA is TGTGCCAGCTCACAGGACAAGAGATCAGATACGCAGTATTTT. It encodes CASSQDKRSDTQYF.

This clone appeared a single time. The V gene is TRBV6-5, the J gene TRBJ2-1; 7 positions agree with TRBD2. The CDR3 sequence is 15 residues long. Germline V gives CDR1 MNHEY, CDR2 SVGAGI. V dropped 0 bases and J dropped 8; count of bases not matched to a gene: 7. The CDR3: CASSYSAGEGHEQFF. CDR3 bases: TGTGCCAGCAGTTACTCCGCGGGAGAGGGGCATGAGCAGTTCTTC.

The rearrangement uses TRBV11-2 and TRBJ1-3; TRBD1 might be the D (6 bases). CDR3 length: 18 residues. V was shortened by 1 base and J by 3 bases, with 19 bases between the two germline ends. Germline loops: CDR1 SGHAT, CDR2 FQNNGV. CDR3 amino acids: CASSLGGTLASFGNTIYF. The CDR3 DNA reads as TGTGCCAGCAGCTTAGGGGGGACACTTGCCTCGTTTGGAAACACCATATATTTT.

The V call is TRBV18, the J call TRBJ2-2; 8 bases map to TRBD1. Trimming removed 3 bases from V and 4 bases from J; junction bases left unmatched: 7. Germline V CDR1 and CDR2: KGHSH, LQKENI. This CDR3 contains 16 residues. The CDR3 sequence: CASSPTGVSVTGELFF. The CDR3 bases are TGTGCCAGCTCACCGACAGGGGTTAGCGTCACCGGGGAGCTGTTTTTT.

This chain joins TRBV28 and TRBJ2-1, with D unclear. Looked up from germline, CDR1 is MDHEN and CDR2 is SYDVKM. This CDR3 is built from 15 residues. The germline V and J ends were trimmed by 2 bases and 4 bases, with 12 bases remaining between them. The CDR3, as DNA: TGTGCCAGCAGTTTACCTCCTCGTGGTTACAATGAGCAGTTCTTC. Its translation: CASSLPPRGYNEQFF.

This clone was seen more than once but under ten times. The sample holds other DNA sequences that translate to the same CDR3. The chain carries TRBV7-2 and TRBJ1-2; possible D gene TRBD1, 5 bases. Germline V gene sequence: CDR1 SGHTA, CDR2 FQGNSA. V was clipped by 3 bases and J by 3 bases, with 8 bases between them. This CDR3 is 13 amino acids long. CDR3 in DNA: TGTGCCAGCAGCTTTGACAGTTACTATGGCTACACCTTC. It encodes CASSFDSYYGYTF. Based on the CDR3 plus reference TRBV7-2 and TRBJ1-2, the full variable domain is GAGVSQSPSNKVTEKGKDVELRCDPISGHTALYWYRQSLGQGLEFLIYFQGNSAPDKSGLPSDRFSAERTGGSVSTLTIQRTQQEDSAVYLCASSFDSYYGYTFGSGTRLTVV.

CDR3 sequence reads: CASSPQGGGRQETQYF. DNA of the CDR3: TGTGCCAGCTCACCACAAGGAGGAGGGCGCCAAGAGACCCAGTACTTC. This rearrangement joins TRBV18 to TRBJ2-5; possible D gene TRBD2, 6 bases. Germline-derived CDR1 and CDR2 are KGHSH and LQKENI. The CDR3 has 16 residues. V was pared by 1 base and J by 1 base, with 13 bases between.

Regarding this clone: The sample carries other DNA sequences with the same CDR3. This chain connects TRBV9 to TRBJ2-5, with 9 bases matching TRBD2. V dropped 2 bases and J dropped 2; count of bases not matched to a gene: 4. CDR1 SGDLS and CDR2 YYNGEE come from the germline V gene. The CDR3 totals 15 residues. CDR3 sequence (DNA): TGTGCCAGCAGCGTCGGCGGGAGGGGTCAAGAGACCCAGTACTTC. It is translated as CASSVGGRGQETQYF. The full variable domain, completed using reference TRBV9 and TRBJ2-5, is DSGVTQTPKHLITATGQRVTLRCSPRSGDLSVYWYQQSLDQGLQFLIQYYNGEERAKGNILERFSAQQFPDLHSELNLSSLELGDSALYFCASSVGGRGQETQYFGPGTRLLVL.

The chain carries TRBV5-1 and TRBJ2-7; TRBD1 might be the D (5 bases). Trimming stripped 1 base from V and 2 bases from J, with 10 bases between. The CDR3 covers 14 residues. Germline assignment: CDR1 SGHRS and CDR2 YFSETQ. This CDR3 reads CASSLQGTTYEQYF. The CDR3 DNA follows: TGCGCCAGCAGCTTGCAGGGAACAACCTACGAGCAGTACTTC.

As DNA, the CDR3 is TGTGCCAGCGGGCACAGGGAGGGCTACACCTTC. Its translation is CASGHREGYTF. The chain recombines TRBV27 with TRBJ1-2; D perhaps matches TRBD1 (6 bases). CDR3 length equals 11 residues. CDR1 is MNHEY and CDR2 is SMNVEV in the germline V gene (reference sequence). V dropped 8 bases and J dropped 8 bases, with 12 bases sitting between them.

The table lists this clone with a few counts. The chain is built from TRBV5-1 and TRBJ1-5; D unresolved. V lost 5 bases and J 0 bases, leaving 12 bases between the germline ends. The CDR3 length is 15 residues. Germline V gene sequence: CDR1 SGHRS, CDR2 YFSETQ. DNA of the CDR3: TGCGCCAGCAGTTTCGGTTCGGATAGCAATCAGCCCCAGCATTTT. This codes for CASSFGSDSNQPQHF.

CDR3 region: CASSLGGQGGQPQHF. The CDR3 DNA follows: TGTGCCAGCAGCTTGGGGGGACAGGGGGGTCAGCCCCAGCATTTT. This chain links TRBV5-6 with TRBJ1-5, with TRBD1 matching 11 bases. V dropped 0 bases and J dropped 6; count of bases not matched to a gene: 2. The length of the CDR3 is 15 residues. Germline CDR1 reads SGHDT; CDR2 reads YYEEEE.

This chain connects TRBV5-1 to TRBJ1-1; no clear D. Germline loops: CDR1 SGHRS, CDR2 YFSETQ. There are 14 residues in the CDR3. V was pared by 2 bases and J by 1 base, with 9 bases between. CDR3 nucleotide sequence: TGCGCCAGCAGCTTAAGTGCTCAGAACACTGAAGCTTTCTTT. Protein product: CASSLSAQNTEAFF.

The DNA for the CDR3 is TGCGCCAGCAGCCAGGTACACATGAACACTGAAGCTTTCTTT. Translation gives CASSQVHMNTEAFF. V is TRBV4-3 and J is TRBJ1-1; D is undetermined. Germline CDR1 reads LGHNA; CDR2 reads YSLEER. V gave up 3 bases and J gave up 0 bases, with 8 bases separating them. The CDR3 consists of 14 residues.

The chain links TRBV2 to TRBJ2-3; 7 positions agree with TRBD2. CDR3 length equals 12 residues. Germline V gene sequence: CDR1 SNHLY, CDR2 FYNNEI. Unmatched junction bases numbered 0, after V lost 3 bases and J lost 6 bases. DNA of the CDR3: TGTGCCAGCAGTGAGGGGGGGGATACGCAGTATTTT. The encoded protein is CASSEGGDTQYF.

V usage is TRBV30 and J usage is TRBJ2-2, with D unresolved. The CDR3 length is 12 residues. The germline CDR1 and CDR2 sequences are GTSNPN and SVGIG (reference sequence). The germline V and J ends were trimmed by 0 bases and 4 bases, with 3 bases remaining between them. The CDR3 reads CAWSVVTGELFF. The CDR3 nucleotides read TGTGCCTGGAGTGTCGTCACCGGGGAGCTGTTTTTT.

V and J are TRBV7-2 and TRBJ2-2; TRBD2 agrees at 11 bases. The CDR3 spans 18 residues. J gave up 1 base and V 0 bases, and 4 bases lay outside the gene matches. Germline V gives CDR1 SGHTA, CDR2 FQGNSA. In nucleotides, the CDR3 is TGTGCCAGCAGCTTAGCGCTAGCGGGAGGCAGGAACACCGGGGAGCTGTTTTTT. Encoded protein: CASSLALAGGRNTGELFF.

In regard to this clone: The same CDR3 can be traced to other DNA sequences in this sample. This chain connects TRBV20-1 to TRBJ2-3; no definite D call. Trimming cost V 6 bases and J 6 bases, with 10 bases left between them. Looked up from germline, CDR1 is DFQATT and CDR2 is SNEGSKA (reference sequence). The CDR3 consists of 11 residues. The CDR3 DNA reads TGCAGTGCCCTCAGCCGGGATACGCAGTATTTT. This sequence encodes CSALSRDTQYF.